This TCR beta chain was identified during a study of sequential checkpoint blockade in melanoma. For the study at large: After both sequences, patients received maintenance nivolumab. 85 to 95 pretreatment tumor DNA samples were TCRβ immunosequenced.

Study-level points and caveats: Patients with week-13 increases in T-cell fraction and clonality benefited about 30 times more often.

Generated by immunoSEQ multiplex PCR, the TCRdb table keeps only in-frame clones and is missing some. The sample consists of about 6,600 clones, over 20% of them appearing once. The V segment lost 6 bases and the J segment 4 bases; nucleotides outside the gene matches: 5. The germline gives CDR1 MNHGY, CDR2 SAAAGT. The CDR3 is 13 residues long. Treatment denoted: randomized to nivolumab then ipilimumab (arm A) or the reverse (arm B). This clone showed up just a few times. Its antigen is still unknown. The input for sequencing was tumor tissue (inferred from file names), taken from a patient given nivolumab and ipilimumab in sequence. The J gene is TRBJ1-1, the V gene TRBV6-8; 7 bases align to TRBD1. The receptor's source is a human donor with melanoma. The chain's CDR3 is CASRQGFGTEAFF. In DNA, the CDR3 is TGTGCCAGCAGACAGGGGTTTGGCACTGAAGCTTTCTTT.